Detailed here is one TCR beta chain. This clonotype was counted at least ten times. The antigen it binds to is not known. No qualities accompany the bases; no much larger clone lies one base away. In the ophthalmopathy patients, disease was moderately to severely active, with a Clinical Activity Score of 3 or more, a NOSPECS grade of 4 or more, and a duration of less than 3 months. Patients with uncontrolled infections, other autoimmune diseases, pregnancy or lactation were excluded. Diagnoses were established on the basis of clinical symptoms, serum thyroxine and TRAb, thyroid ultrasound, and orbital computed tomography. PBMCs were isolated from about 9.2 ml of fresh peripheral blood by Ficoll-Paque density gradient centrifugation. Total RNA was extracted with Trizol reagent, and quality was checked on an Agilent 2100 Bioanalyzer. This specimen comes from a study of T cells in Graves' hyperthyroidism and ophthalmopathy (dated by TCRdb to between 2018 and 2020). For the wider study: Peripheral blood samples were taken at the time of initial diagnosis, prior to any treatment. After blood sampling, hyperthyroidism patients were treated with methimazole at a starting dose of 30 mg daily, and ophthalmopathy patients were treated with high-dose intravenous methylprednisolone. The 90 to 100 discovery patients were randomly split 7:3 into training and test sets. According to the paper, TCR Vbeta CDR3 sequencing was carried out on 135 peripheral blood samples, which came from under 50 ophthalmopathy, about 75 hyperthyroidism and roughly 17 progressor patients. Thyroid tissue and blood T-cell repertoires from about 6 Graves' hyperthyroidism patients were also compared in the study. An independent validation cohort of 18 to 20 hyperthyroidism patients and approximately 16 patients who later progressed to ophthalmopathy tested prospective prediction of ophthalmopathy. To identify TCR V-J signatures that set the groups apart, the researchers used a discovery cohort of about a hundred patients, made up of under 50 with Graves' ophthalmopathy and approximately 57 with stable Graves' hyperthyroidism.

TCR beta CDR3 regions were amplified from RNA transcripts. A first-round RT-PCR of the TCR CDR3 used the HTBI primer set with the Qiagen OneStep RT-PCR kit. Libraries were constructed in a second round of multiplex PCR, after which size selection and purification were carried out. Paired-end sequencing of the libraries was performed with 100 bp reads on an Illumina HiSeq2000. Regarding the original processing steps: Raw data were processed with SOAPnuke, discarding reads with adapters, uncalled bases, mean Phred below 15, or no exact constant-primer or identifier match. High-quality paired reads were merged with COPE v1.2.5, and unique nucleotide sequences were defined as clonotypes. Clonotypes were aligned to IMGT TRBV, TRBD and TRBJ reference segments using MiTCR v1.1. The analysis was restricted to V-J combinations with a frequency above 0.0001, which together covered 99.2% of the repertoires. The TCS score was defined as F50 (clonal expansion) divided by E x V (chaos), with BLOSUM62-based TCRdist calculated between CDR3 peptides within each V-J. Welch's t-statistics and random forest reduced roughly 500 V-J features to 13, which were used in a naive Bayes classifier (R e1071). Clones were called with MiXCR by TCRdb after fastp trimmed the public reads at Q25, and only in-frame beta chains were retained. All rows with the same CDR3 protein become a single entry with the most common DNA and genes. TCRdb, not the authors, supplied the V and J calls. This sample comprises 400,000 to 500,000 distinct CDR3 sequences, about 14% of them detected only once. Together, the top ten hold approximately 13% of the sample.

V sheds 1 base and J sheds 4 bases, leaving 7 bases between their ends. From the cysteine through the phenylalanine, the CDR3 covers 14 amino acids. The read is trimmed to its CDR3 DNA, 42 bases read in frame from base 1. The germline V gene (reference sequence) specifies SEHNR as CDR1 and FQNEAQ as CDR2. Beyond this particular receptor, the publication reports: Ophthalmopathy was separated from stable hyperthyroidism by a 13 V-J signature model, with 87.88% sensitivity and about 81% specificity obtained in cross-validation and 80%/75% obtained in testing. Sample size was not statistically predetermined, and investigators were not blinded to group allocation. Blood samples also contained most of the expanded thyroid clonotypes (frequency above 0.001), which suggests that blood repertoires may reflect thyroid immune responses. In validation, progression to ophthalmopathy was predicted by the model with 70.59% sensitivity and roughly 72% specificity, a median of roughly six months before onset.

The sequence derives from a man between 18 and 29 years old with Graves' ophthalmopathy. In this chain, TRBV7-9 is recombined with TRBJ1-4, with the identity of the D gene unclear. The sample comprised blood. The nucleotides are TGTGCCAGCAGCTTAGGCAGTGGTAATGAAAAACTGTTTTTT. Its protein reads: CASSLGSGNEKLFF.